This TCR beta chain emerged from a study of beta chain features in type 1 diabetes. General study results and limits: In the patient group, naive, central memory and Treg TCRB repertoires seemed more alike than in the healthy donor group. The study found fewer insertions and more deletions at VDJ junctions in type 1 diabetes patients. Across all four CD4+ subsets, people with type 1 diabetes showed modestly shorter TCRB CDR3s.

TCRB transcripts that were expressed got sequenced, as all of the isolated RNA had been reverse transcribed. TCRdb's table, derived via immunoSEQ multiplex PCR, lists solely in-frame clones and lacks some. The sample carries about 900,000 clones, around a sixth recorded once. About this clone: What it recognizes is unknown. Within the sample, other DNA sequences also encode this same CDR3.

Over 95% purity was reached by all sorted populations. Germline loops: CDR1 DFQATT, CDR2 SNEGSKA (reference sequence). V was trimmed by 6 bases and J by 7 bases, leaving 10 bases between them. This CDR3 region has 11 residues. The receptor's source is a woman aged 18-29 years in good health. Material for sequencing was naive CD4+ T cells from blood. This chain connects TRBV20-1 to TRBJ2-1; unclear D gene. CDR3 in amino acids: CSAKGVNEQFF. DNA for the CDR3: TGCAGTGCAAAAGGCGTTAATGAGCAGTTCTTC.